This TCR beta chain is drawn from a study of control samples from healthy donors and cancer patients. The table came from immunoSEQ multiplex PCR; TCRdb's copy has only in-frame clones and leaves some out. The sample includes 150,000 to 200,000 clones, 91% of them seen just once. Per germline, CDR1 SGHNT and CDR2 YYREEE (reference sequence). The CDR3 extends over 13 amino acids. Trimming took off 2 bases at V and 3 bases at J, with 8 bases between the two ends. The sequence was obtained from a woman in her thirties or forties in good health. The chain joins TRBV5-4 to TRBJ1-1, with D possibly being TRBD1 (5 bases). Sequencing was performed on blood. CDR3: CASSFGRDTEAFF. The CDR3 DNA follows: TGTGCCAGCAGCTTTGGCAGGGACACTGAAGCTTTCTTT.